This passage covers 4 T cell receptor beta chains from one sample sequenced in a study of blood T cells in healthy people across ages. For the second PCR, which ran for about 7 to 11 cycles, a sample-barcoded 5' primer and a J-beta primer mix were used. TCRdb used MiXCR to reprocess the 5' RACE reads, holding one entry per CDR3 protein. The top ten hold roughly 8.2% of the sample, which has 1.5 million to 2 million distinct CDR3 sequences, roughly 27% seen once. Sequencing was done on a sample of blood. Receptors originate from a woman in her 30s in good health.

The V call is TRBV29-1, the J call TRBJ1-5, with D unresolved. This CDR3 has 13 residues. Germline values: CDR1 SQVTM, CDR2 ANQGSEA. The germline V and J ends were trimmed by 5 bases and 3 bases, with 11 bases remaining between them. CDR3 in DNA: TGCAGCGTTTGGAGCAGCTACAATCAGCCCCAGCATTTT. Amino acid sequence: CSVWSSYNQPQHF.

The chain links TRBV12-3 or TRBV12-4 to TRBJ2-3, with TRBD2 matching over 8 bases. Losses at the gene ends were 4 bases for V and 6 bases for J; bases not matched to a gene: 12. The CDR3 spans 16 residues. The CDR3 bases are TGTGCCAGCAGTTCCGGGACTAGAGGGACCATGGATACGCAGTATTTT. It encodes CASSSGTRGTMDTQYF.

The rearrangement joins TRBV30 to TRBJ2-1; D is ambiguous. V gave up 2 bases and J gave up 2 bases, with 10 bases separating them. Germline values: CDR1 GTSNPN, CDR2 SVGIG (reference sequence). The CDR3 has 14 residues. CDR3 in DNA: TGTGCCTGGAGTTGGGAAGAGACCTACAATGAGCAGTTCTTC. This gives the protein CAWSWEETYNEQFF.

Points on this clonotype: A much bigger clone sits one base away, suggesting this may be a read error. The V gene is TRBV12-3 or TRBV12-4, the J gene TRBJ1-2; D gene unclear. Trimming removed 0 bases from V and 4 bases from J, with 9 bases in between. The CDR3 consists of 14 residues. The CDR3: CASSLAAACYGYTF. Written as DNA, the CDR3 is TGTGCCAGCAGTTTAGCGGCAGCCTGCTATGGCTACACCTTC.